The 19 T cell receptor beta chains presented below share a single source sample, sequenced in a study of T cell responses to AZD1222 COVID-19 vaccine. TCRdb keeps only in-frame clones here, not all; method: immunoSEQ multiplex PCR. The sample carries more than 85,000 clones, about 88% recorded once. The sample consisted of peripheral blood, taken 28 days after the second AZD1222 dose. The receptor set was obtained from an adult who received the AZD1222 COVID-19 vaccine.

The rearrangement links TRBV21-1 to TRBJ1-4. TRBV21-1 is reported as a pseudogene. The CDR3 runs to 20 residues. CDR3 sequence: CASRGRGRPVLKMVNEKLFF. CDR3 DNA: TGTGCCAGCAGAGGGAGGGGCCGTCCGGTGTTAAAAATGGTCAATGAAAAACTGTTTTTT.

The gene calls are TRBV30 and TRBJ2-1; D is perhaps TRBD1 or TRBD2 (5 bases each). The V end lost 7 bases, the J end lost 0 bases, and 13 bases lay between the germline ends. Germline-derived CDR1 and CDR2 are GTSNPN and SVGIG (reference sequence). The CDR3 consists of 14 residues. DNA for the CDR3: TGTGCCTCGGGCCGGGACGGCTCCTACAATGAGCAGTTCTTC. It encodes CASGRDGSYNEQFF.

The chain joins TRBV18 to TRBJ2-7; a possible D gene is TRBD1 (6 bases). CDR1 and CDR2 (germline): KGHSH, LQKENI. V was cut by 6 bases and J by 3 bases, with 15 bases left in between. The CDR3 runs to 14 residues. CDR3 DNA: TGTGCCAGCTCGCTAGACAGGACGGACTACGAGCAGTACTTC. It encodes CASSLDRTDYEQYF.

The chain couples TRBV5-6 to TRBJ2-1; D might be TRBD2 (6 bases). CDR3 length: 16 amino acids. V was shortened by 2 bases and J by 9 bases, with 21 bases between the two germline ends. Germline assignment: CDR1 SGHDT and CDR2 YYEEEE. In nucleotides, the CDR3 is TGTGCCAGCAGCTTCGTGTTGACCGGGGGAGCGGGTGAGCAGTTCTTC. Residues: CASSFVLTGGAGEQFF.

As DNA, the CDR3 is TGTGCCAGTAGCCCCGGACAGGTCGTTAATGAAAAACTGTTTTTT. Amino acids: CASSPGQVVNEKLFF. The V call is TRBV19, the J call TRBJ1-4; 7 nucleotides match TRBD1. This CDR3 has 15 residues. The J segment lost 4 bases and the V segment lost 6 bases, leaving 8 bases of the junction unmatched. CDR1 and CDR2 (germline): LNHDA, SQIVND (reference sequence).

J is TRBJ1-3 and V is TRBV27; TRBD1 agrees at 7 bases. Trimming removed 5 bases from V and 2 bases from J; junction bases left unmatched: 6. Germline-derived CDR1 and CDR2 are MNHEY and SMNVEV (reference sequence). The CDR3 is 15 residues long. CDR3 loop: CASSRSTGAGNTIYF. The CDR3 nucleotides are TGTGCCAGCAGTCGCTCTACAGGGGCTGGAAACACCATATATTTT.

This clone occurred once. The chain combines TRBV4-1 with TRBJ1-4; 7 bases agree with TRBD1. CDR1 and CDR2 (germline): MGHRA, YSYEKL. The CDR3 totals 14 residues. With 1 base clipped from V and 5 bases from J, the junction kept 1 base outside the gene matches. The CDR3 protein is CASSQGDSNEKLFF. CDR3 coding DNA: TGCGCCAGCAGCCAAGGGGACAGCAATGAAAAACTGTTTTTT.

The V gene is TRBV2, the J gene TRBJ2-6, with 10 nucleotides matching TRBD1. The ends lost 6 bases at V and 2 bases at J; junction bases unmatched: 4. Looked up from germline, CDR1 is SNHLY and CDR2 is FYNNEI. This CDR3 has 16 residues. The CDR3 bases are TGTGCCAGCAGCCGGGACAGGGGTGCTGGGGCCAACGTCCTGACTTTC. Its protein product is CASSRDRGAGANVLTF.

The chain uses TRBV9 and TRBJ2-7, with D perhaps TRBD2 (6 bases). The CDR3 runs 13 residues. V lost 5 bases and J 0 bases, leaving 9 bases between the germline ends. Per germline, CDR1 SGDLS and CDR2 YYNGEE. The CDR3 region has the DNA TGTGCCAGCAGTAGTAGCGGCTCCTACGAGCAGTACTTC. Protein: CASSSSGSYEQYF. Looking up the rest from reference TRBV9 and TRBJ2-7 gives the full variable domain: DSGVTQTPKHLITATGQRVTLRCSPRSGDLSVYWYQQSLDQGLQFLIQYYNGEERAKGNILERFSAQQFPDLHSELNLSSLELGDSALYFCASSSSGSYEQYFGPGTRLTVT.

The chain carries TRBV7-3 and TRBJ1-2; D gene uncertain. The CDR3 loop spans 13 amino acids. The V and J ends lost 2 bases and 4 bases respectively, with 8 bases between them. Germline V gene data show CDR1 as SGHTA and CDR2 as FQGTGA. The CDR3: CASSLEGGYGYTF. DNA of the CDR3: TGTGCCAGCAGCTTAGAGGGTGGCTATGGCTACACCTTC.

This clone came up once. This sequence joins TRBV7-2 and TRBJ2-7; maybe TRBD1 (6 bases). Germline loops: CDR1 SGHTA, CDR2 FQGNSA. This CDR3 is built from 14 residues. Trimming removed 3 bases from V and 4 bases from J, with 13 bases in between. The CDR3 DNA sequence: TGTGCCAGCAGCTTGAGCAGGGGAAGGTACGAGCAGTACTTC. Amino acid sequence: CASSLSRGRYEQYF.

The count of this clone is one. The chain links TRBV18 to TRBJ2-7; D perhaps matches TRBD1 (6 bases). The V gene's germline CDR1 is KGHSH and CDR2 LQKENI. V was cut by 5 bases and J by 3 bases, with 11 bases left in between. CDR3 size: 13 residues. The CDR3 here is CASSEGEDYEQYF. The CDR3 nucleotides read TGTGCCAGCTCAGAGGGGGAAGACTACGAGCAGTACTTC.

V and J are TRBV5-1 and TRBJ2-1; D might be TRBD2 (6 bases). Germline lookup yields CDR1 SGHRS and CDR2 YFSETQ. Trimming removed 0 bases from V and 5 bases from J, with 12 bases in between. The CDR3 contains 15 residues. In DNA form, the CDR3 reads TGCGCCAGCAGCTTGGATCGGGGGTGGAACAATGAGCAGTTCTTC. Translation gives CASSLDRGWNNEQFF.

The J gene is TRBJ2-2, the V gene TRBV7-2; 7 bases line up with TRBD2. Germline V gene lookup returns CDR1 SGHTA and CDR2 FQGNSA. V shed 2 bases and J 1 base; nucleotides not matched to a gene: 4. The CDR3 is made up of 16 amino acids. The CDR3: CASSLTLAVNTGELFF. CDR3 DNA: TGTGCCAGCAGCTTAACCCTAGCGGTGAACACCGGGGAGCTGTTTTTT.

The J gene is TRBJ2-1, the V gene TRBV6-1; D is perhaps TRBD2 (6 bases). The V gene's germline CDR1 is MNHNS and CDR2 SASEGT. Deletions cut 1 base from V and 5 bases from J, with 18 bases between. The CDR3 spans 17 residues. In DNA form, the CDR3 reads TGTGCCAGCAGTGAAGTGGATAGGAGGGTAGGTGACAATGAGCAGTTCTTC. Its translation is CASSEVDRRVGDNEQFF.

CDR3 amino acids: CASSPVRGAQAFF. CDR3 nucleotide sequence: TGTGCCAGCTCTCCCGTACGGGGTGCCCAAGCTTTCTTT. J is TRBJ1-1 and V is TRBV18; no definite D call. The CDR3 is 13 residues long. V gave up 6 bases and J gave up 9 bases, with 17 bases separating them. Germline V gene data show CDR1 as KGHSH and CDR2 as LQKENI. Drawing the rest from reference TRBV18 and TRBJ1-1, the complete variable domain is NAGVMQNPRHLVRRRGQEARLRCSPMKGHSHVYWYRQLPEEGLKFMVYLQKENIIDESGMPKERFSAEFPKEGPSILRIQQVVRGDSAAYFCASSPVRGAQAFFGQGTRLTVV.

This chain connects TRBV6-4 to TRBJ1-2; 7 bases are a match to TRBD1. The V gene's germline CDR1 is MRHNA and CDR2 SNTAGT. The CDR3 is made up of 15 amino acids. V shed 2 bases, J shed 4 bases, and the junction held 7 bases outside the gene matches. DNA of the CDR3: TGTGCCAGCAGTGACGGGACAGACAAACTCTATGGCTACACCTTC. It encodes CASSDGTDKLYGYTF.

This clone occurred once. This chain joins TRBV5-1 and TRBJ2-5; TRBD1 is a possible D gene (6 bases). Trimming cost V 4 bases and J 4 bases, with 17 bases left between them. The CDR3 consists of 15 residues. CDR1 and CDR2 (germline): SGHRS, YFSETQ. This CDR3 reads CASSDPSGQIETQYF. The DNA for the CDR3 is TGCGCCAGCAGCGACCCCTCCGGACAGATAGAGACCCAGTACTTC.

The V call is TRBV6-5, the J call TRBJ1-1; D is unclear. CDR3 length: 15 amino acids. V lost 6 bases and J lost 0, with 14 bases in between. Germline CDR1 is MNHEY and CDR2 is SVGAGI. In DNA form, the CDR3 reads TGTGCCAGCAGGATTACCCGAAACATGAACACTGAAGCTTTCTTT. Translation: CASRITRNMNTEAFF.